The sequence of this TCR beta chain was determined in a study of molecular identifiers for immune sequencing clone quantification. Germline CDR1 LNHDA, CDR2 SQIVND (reference sequence). Deletions cut 6 bases from V and 6 bases from J, with 15 bases between. This CDR3 is built from 14 residues. TCRdb called the PCR reads again in MiXCR, with one record for every CDR3 protein. The data contain roughly 630,000 distinct CDR3 sequences, roughly 27% of them seen just once; the ten biggest clones take up about 0.8%. The chain combines TRBV19 with TRBJ1-5; the D is unclear. Material: naive CD8+ T cells from blood, with Jurkat cell RNA spiked in. Subset reported: FACS-sorted CD8+CD4-CCR7+CD45RA+ naive T cells. This receptor was taken from a human donor in good health. Some libraries in this study had Jurkat cell RNA spiked in. The CDR3, as DNA: TGTGCCAGTAGCACCCGTCTGGGAAGTCAGCCCCAGCATTTT. Its protein is CASSTRLGSQPQHF.